The clone carrying this T cell receptor (beta chain) was seen once. Its antigen is currently unknown. Other DNA sequences in the sample encode the same CDR3. This sample is drawn from a study of cytomegalovirus exposure and HLA in healthy donors. Study-level background: Caucasian-associated ancestry cluster membership applied to 75% to 85% of around 400 genotyped donors. The study's findings and limits: The classifier reportedly diagnosed cytomegalovirus status with high sensitivity and specificity. Roughly uniform depth of sequencing across donors was assumed in presence/absence analyses.

CDR1 is SGHTA and CDR2 is FQGNSA in the germline V gene. There are 15 residues in the CDR3. V shed 0 bases and J shed 3 bases, with 9 bases lying between them. PCR was performed using 60 Vbeta and 13 Jbeta primers. The table came from immunoSEQ multiplex PCR; TCRdb's copy has only in-frame clones and leaves some out. The profile covers roughly 190,000 clones, with over 75% appearing a single time and roughly 3% taken by the ten largest. This cohort consisted of healthy bone marrow donors. The V call is TRBV7-2, the J call TRBJ2-1; weak D call: TRBD2 (5 bases). The clonotype comes from a female donor in good health and CMV-seronegative. Material: PBMCs. CDR3 amino acids: CASSLAGGLYNEQFF. The CDR3 DNA follows: TGTGCCAGCAGCTTAGCAGGAGGACTCTACAATGAGCAGTTCTTC. Combining the CDR3 with reference TRBV7-2 and TRBJ2-1 gives the whole variable domain GAGVSQSPSNKVTEKGKDVELRCDPISGHTALYWYRQSLGQGLEFLIYFQGNSAPDKSGLPSDRFSAERTGGSVSTLTIQRTQQEDSAVYLCASSLAGGLYNEQFFGPGTRLTVL.